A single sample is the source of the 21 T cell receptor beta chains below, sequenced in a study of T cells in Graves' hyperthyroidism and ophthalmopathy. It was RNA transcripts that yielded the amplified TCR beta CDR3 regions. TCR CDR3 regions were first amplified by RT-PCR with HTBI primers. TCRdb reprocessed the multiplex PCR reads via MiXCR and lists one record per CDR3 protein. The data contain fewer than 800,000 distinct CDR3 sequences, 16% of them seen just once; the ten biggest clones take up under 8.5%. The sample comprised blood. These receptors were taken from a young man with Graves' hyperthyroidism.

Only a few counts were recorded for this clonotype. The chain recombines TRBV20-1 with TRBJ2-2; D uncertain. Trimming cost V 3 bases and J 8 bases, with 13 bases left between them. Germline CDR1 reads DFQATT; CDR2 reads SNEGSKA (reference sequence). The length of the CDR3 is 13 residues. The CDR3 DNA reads TGCAGTGCTAGCCCTGGTGGCGCTGGGGAGCTGTTTTTT. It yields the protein CSASPGGAGELFF.

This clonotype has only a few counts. CDR3 nucleotides: TGCGCCAGCAGCCAAGGACTAGCTTCCGAGCAGTACTTC. This gives the protein CASSQGLASEQYF. The rearrangement joins TRBV4-1 to TRBJ2-7, with 7 positions matching TRBD2. Germline CDR1 reads MGHRA; CDR2 reads YSYEKL. Trimming cost V 1 base and J 6 bases; bases outside gene matches: 3. There are 13 residues in the CDR3.

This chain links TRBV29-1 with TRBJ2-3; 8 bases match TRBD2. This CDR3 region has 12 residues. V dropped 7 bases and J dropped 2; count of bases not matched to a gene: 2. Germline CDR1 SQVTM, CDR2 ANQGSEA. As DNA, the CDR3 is TGCAGCGGAGCGGGAGCCACAGATACGCAGTATTTT. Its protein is CSGAGATDTQYF.

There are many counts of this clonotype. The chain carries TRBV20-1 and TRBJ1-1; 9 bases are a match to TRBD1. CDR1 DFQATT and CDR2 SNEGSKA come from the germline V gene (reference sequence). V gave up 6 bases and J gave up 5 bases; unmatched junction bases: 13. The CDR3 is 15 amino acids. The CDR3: CSARSPTGGRTEAFF. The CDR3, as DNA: TGCAGTGCGCGTTCCCCGACAGGGGGGAGGACTGAAGCTTTCTTT.

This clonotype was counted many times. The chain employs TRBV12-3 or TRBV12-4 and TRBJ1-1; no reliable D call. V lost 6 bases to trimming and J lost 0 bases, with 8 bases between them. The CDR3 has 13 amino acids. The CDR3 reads CASSWTLNTEAFF. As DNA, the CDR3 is TGTGCCAGCAGCTGGACGCTGAACACTGAAGCTTTCTTT.

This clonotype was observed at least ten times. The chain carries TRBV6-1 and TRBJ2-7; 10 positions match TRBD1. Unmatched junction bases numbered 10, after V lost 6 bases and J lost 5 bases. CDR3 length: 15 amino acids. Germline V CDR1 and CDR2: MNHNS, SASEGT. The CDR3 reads CASRFLTGGFNEQYF. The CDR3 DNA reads TGTGCCAGCAGATTCTTGACAGGGGGCTTCAACGAGCAGTACTTC.

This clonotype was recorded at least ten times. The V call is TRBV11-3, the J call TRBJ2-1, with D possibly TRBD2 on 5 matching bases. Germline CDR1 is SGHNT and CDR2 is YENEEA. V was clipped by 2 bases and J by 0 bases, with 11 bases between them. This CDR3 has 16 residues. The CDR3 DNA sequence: TGTGCCAGCAGCTTACTTGAGGGAAGCTCCTACAATGAGCAGTTCTTC. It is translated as CASSLLEGSSYNEQFF.

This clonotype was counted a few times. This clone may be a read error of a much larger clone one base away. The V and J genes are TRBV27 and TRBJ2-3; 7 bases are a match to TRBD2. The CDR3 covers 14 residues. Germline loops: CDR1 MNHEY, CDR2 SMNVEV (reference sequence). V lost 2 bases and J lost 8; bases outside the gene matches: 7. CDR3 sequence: CASSLTPGGGTQYF. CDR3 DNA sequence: TGTGCCAGCAGTTTAACCCCTGGGGGGGGTACGCAGTATTTT.

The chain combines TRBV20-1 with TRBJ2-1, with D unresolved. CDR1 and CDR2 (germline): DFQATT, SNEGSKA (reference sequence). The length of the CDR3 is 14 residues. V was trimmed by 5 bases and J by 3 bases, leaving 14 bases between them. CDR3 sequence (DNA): TGCAGTGCTGGTTTGGTTGGAGTCTACAATGAGCAGTTCTTC. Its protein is CSAGLVGVYNEQFF.

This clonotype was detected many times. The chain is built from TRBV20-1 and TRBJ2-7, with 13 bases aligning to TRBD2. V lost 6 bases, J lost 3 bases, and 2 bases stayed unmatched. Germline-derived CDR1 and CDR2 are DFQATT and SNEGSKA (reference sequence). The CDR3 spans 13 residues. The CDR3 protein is CSAGTSGVYEQYF. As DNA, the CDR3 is TGCAGTGCAGGGACTAGCGGGGTCTACGAGCAGTACTTC.

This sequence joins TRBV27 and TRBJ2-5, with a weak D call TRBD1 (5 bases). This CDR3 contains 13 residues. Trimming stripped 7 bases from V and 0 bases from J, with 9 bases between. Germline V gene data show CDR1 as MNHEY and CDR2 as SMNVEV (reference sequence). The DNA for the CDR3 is TGTGCCAGCAAGCAGGGAAACCAAGAGACCCAGTACTTC. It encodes CASKQGNQETQYF.

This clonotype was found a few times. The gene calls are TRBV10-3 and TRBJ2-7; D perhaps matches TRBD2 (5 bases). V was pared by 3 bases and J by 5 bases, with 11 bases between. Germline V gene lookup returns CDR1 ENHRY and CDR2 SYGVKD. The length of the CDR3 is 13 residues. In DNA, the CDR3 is TGTGCCATCAGTGAAGGCGGGTCCAACGAGCAGTACTTC. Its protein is CAISEGGSNEQYF.

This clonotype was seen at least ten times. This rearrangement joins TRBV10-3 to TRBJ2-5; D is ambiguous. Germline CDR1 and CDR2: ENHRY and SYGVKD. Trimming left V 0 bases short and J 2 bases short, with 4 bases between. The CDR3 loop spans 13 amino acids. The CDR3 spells CAISESKQETQYF. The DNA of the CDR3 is TGTGCCATCAGTGAGTCGAAACAAGAGACCCAGTACTTC.

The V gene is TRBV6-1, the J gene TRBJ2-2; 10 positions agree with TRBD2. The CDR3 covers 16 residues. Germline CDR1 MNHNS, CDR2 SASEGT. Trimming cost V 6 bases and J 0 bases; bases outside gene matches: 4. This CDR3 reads CASRPTSGTNTGELFF. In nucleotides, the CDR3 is TGTGCCAGCAGACCAACTAGCGGGACGAACACCGGGGAGCTGTTTTTT.

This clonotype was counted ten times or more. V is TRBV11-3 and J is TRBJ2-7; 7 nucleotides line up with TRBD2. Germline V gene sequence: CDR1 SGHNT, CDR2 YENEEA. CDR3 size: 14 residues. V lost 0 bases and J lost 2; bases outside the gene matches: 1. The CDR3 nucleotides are TGTGCCAGCAGCTTAGATGGGGGGGCCTACGAGCAGTACTTC. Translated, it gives CASSLDGGAYEQYF.

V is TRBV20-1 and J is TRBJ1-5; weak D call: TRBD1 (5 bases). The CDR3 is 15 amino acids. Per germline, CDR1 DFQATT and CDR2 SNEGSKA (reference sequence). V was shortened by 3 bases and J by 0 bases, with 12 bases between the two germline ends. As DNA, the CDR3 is TGCAGTGCTAGGTACGGGGCATATAGCAATCAGCCCCAGCATTTT. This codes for CSARYGAYSNQPQHF.

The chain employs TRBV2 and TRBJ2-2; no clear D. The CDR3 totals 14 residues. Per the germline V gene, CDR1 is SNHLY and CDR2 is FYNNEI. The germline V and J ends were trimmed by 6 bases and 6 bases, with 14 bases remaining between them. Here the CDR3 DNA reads TGTGCCAGCAGATTGCCGGTCCGGTCCGGGGAGCTGTTTTTT. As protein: CASRLPVRSGELFF.

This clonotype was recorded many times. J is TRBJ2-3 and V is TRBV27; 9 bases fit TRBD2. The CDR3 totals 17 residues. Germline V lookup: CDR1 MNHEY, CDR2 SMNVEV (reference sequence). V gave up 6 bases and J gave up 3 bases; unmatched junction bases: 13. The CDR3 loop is CASSQTSGGRGTDTQYF. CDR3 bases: TGTGCCAGCAGCCAAACAAGCGGGGGGCGTGGAACAGATACGCAGTATTTT.

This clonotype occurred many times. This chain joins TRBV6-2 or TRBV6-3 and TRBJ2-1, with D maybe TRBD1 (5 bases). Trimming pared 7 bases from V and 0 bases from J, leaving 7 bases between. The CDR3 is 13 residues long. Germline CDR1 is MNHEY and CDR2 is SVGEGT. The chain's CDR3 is CASTRDSYNEQFF. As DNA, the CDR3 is TGTGCCAGCACCAGGGACTCCTACAATGAGCAGTTCTTC.

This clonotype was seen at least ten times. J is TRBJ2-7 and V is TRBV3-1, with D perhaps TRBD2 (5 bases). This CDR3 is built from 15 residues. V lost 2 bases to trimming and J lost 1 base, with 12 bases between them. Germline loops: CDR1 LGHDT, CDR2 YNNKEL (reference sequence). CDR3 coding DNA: TGTGCCAGCAGCCAAAGTGCGGGTGGTTCCTACGAGCAGTACTTC. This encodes CASSQSAGGSYEQYF.

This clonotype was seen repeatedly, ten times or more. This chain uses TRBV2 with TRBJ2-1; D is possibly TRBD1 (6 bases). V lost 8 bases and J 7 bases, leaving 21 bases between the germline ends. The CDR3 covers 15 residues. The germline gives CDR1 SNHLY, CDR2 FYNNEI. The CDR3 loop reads CASRYDQGRYNEQFF. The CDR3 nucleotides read TGTGCCAGCCGCTACGACCAGGGGCGGTATAATGAGCAGTTCTTC.